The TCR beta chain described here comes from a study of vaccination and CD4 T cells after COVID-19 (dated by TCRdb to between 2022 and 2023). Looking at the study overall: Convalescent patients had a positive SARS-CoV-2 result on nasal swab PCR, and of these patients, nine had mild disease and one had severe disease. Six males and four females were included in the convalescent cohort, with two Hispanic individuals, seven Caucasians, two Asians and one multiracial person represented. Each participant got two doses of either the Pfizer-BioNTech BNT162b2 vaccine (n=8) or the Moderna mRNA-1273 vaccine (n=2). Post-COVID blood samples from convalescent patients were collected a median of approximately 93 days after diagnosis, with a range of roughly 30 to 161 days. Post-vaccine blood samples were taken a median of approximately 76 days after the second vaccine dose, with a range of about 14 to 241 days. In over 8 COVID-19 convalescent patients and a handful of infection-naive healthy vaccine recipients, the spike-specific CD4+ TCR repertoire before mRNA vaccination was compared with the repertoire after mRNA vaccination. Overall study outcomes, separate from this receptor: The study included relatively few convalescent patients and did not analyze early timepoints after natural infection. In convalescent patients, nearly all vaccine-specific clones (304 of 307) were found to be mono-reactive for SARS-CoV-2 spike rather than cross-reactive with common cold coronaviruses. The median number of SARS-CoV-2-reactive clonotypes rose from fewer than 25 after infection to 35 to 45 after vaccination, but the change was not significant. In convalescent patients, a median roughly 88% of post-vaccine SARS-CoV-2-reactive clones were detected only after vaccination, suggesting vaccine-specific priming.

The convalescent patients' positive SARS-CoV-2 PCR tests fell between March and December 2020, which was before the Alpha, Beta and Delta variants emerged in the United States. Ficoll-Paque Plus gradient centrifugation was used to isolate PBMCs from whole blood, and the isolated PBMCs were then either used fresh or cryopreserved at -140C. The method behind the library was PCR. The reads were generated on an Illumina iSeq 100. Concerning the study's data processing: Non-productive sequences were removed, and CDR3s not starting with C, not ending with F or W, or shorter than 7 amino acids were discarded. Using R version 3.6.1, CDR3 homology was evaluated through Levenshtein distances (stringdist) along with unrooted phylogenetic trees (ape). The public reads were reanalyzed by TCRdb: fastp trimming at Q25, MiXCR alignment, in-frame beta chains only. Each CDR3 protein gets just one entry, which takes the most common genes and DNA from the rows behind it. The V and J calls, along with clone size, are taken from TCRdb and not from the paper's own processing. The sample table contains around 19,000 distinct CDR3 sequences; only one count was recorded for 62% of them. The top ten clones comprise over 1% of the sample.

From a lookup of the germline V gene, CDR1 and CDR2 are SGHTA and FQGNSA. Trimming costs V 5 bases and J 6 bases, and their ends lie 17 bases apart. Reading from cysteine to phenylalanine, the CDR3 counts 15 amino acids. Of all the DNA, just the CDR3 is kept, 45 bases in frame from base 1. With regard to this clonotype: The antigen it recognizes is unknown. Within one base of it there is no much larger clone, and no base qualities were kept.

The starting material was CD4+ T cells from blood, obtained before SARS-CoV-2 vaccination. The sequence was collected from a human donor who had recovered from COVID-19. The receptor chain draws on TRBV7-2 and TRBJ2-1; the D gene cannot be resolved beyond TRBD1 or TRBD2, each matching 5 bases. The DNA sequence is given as TGTGCCAGCAGCCTCGGGACCGCAGGCCTCAATGAGCAGTTCTTC. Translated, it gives CASSLGTAGLNEQFF.